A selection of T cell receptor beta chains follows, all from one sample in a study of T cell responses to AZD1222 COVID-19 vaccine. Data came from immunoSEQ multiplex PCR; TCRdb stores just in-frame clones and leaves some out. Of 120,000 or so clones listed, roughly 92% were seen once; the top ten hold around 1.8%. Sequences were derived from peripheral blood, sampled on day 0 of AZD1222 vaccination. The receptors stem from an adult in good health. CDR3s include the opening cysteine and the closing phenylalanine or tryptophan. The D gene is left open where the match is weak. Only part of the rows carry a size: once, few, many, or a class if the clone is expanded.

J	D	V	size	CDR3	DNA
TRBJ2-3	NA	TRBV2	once	CASGMRDIRTDTQYF	TGTGCCAGCGGGATGAGGGACATCCGCACAGATACGCAGTATTTT
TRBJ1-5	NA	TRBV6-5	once	CASAVYNQPQHF	TGTGCCAGCGCCGTTTACAATCAGCCCCAGCATTTT
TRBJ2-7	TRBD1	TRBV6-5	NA	CASSYSGQGAYEQYF	TGTGCCAGCAGTTACTCGGGACAGGGGGCCTACGAGCAGTACTTC
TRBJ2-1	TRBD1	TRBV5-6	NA	CASSLDRVNNEQFF	TGTGCCAGCAGCTTAGACAGGGTCAACAATGAGCAGTTCTTC
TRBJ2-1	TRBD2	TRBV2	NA	CASSDPSGGNEQFF	TGTGCCAGCAGTGACCCTAGCGGGGGTAATGAGCAGTTCTTC
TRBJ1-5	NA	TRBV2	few	CASSDSTDSNQPQHF	TGTGCCAGCAGTGACAGTACAGATAGCAATCAGCCCCAGCATTTT
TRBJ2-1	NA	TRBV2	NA	CASSGHVGVKFF	TGTGCCAGCAGTGGCCATGTGGGGGTAAAGTTCTTC
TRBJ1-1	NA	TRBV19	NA	CASTPTGGRVTEAFF	TGTGCCAGTACTCCCACCGGGGGCAGGGTGACTGAAGCTTTCTTT
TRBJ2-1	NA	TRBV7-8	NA	CASSLRSYNEQFF	TGTGCCAGCAGCTTGCGGTCCTACAATGAGCAGTTCTTC
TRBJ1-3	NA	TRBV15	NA	CATSRGGSSGNTIYF	TGTGCCACCAGCAGAGGGGGAAGCTCTGGAAACACCATATATTTT
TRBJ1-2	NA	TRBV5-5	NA	CASSLEFRGAVGYTF	TGTGCCAGCAGCTTGGAATTCCGCGGGGCCGTTGGCTACACCTTC
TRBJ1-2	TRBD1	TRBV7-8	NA	CASSSGTGYNYGYTF	TGTGCCAGCAGCTCAGGGACAGGGTACAACTATGGCTACACCTTC
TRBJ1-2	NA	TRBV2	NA	CASSSRDYGYTF	TGTGCCAGCAGTTCAAGGGACTATGGCTACACCTTC
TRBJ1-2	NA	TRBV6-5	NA	CASSETGGGYTF	TGTGCCAGCTCTGAGACAGGTGGTGGCTACACCTTC
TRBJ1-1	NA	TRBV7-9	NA	CASSLEGRVAFF	TGTGCCAGCAGCCTAGAGGGCAGGGTCGCTTTCTTT
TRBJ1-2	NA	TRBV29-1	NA	CSVEGREYLYGYTF	TGCAGCGTTGAAGGCAGGGAATACCTCTATGGCTACACCTTC
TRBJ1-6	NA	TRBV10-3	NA	CAISETGNSPLHF	TGTGCCATCAGTGAGACAGGCAATTCACCCCTCCACTTT
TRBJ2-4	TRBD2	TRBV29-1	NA	CSVDGLAGGPGKNIQYF	TGCAGCGTTGATGGGCTAGCGGGAGGGCCGGGCAAAAACATTCAGTACTTC
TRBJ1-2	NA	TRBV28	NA	CASGLPRGYTF	TGTGCCAGCGGACTCCCTAGGGGCTACACCTTC
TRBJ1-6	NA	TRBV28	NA	CASSLPRNNSPLHF	TGTGCCAGCAGTTTACCTCGGAATAATTCACCCCTCCACTTT
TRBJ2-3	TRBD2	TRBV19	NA	CATGTSGGNTQYF	TGTGCCACTGGGACTAGCGGGGGAAATACGCAGTATTTT
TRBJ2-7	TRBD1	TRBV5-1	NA	CASSWGQILGEQYF	TGCGCCAGCAGCTGGGGACAGATTTTGGGGGAGCAGTACTTC
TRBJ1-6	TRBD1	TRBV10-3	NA	CAISERGTANSPLHF	TGTGCCATCAGTGAGAGAGGGACAGCAAATTCACCCCTCCACTTT
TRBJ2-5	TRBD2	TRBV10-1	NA	CASSESNQRGQETQYF	TGCGCCAGCAGTGAGTCGAACCAGCGGGGACAAGAGACCCAGTACTTC
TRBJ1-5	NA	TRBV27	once	CASSRHREGGQPQHF	TGTGCCAGCAGCAGACACAGGGAGGGCGGGCAGCCCCAGCATTTT
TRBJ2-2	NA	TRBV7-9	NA	CASSPSRNTGELFF	TGTGCCAGCAGCCCTTCAAGGAACACCGGGGAGCTGTTTTTT
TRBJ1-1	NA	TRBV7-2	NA	CASSPPGNWAEAFF	TGTGCCAGCAGCCCCCCGGGGAACTGGGCTGAAGCTTTCTTT
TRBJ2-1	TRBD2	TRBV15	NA	CATSLKTSPYNEQFF	TGTGCCACCAGCTTAAAGACTAGCCCCTACAATGAGCAGTTCTTC
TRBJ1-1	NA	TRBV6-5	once	CASTTPGVRAEAFF	TGTGCCAGCACTACCCCAGGGGTGCGCGCTGAAGCTTTCTTT
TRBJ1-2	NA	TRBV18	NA	CASSNRRLDGYTF	TGTGCCAGCTCAAACAGGAGGCTCGATGGCTACACCTTC
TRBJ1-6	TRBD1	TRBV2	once	CASRGQGSARNSPLHF	TGTGCCAGCAGGGGACAGGGTTCGGCGCGAAATTCACCCCTCCACTTT
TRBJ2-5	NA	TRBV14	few	CASSQAQIQETQYF	TGTGCCAGCAGCCAAGCACAGATCCAAGAGACCCAGTACTTC
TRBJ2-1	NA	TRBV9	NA	CASSGAPSLRGNEQFF	TGTGCCAGCAGCGGAGCCCCTAGCCTGCGAGGGAATGAGCAGTTCTTC
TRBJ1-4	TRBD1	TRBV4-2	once	CASSQDGQGDEKLFF	TGTGCCAGCAGCCAAGATGGCCAGGGGGATGAAAAACTGTTTTTT
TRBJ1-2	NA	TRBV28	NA	CASSSRSYTF	TGTGCCAGCAGCTCCAGGAGCTACACCTTC
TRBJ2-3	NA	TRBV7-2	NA	CASSSESTDTQYF	TGTGCCAGCAGCTCTGAGTCCACAGATACGCAGTATTTT
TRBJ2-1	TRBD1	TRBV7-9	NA	CASSHGTDGEQFF	TGTGCCAGCAGCCACGGGACAGACGGTGAGCAGTTCTTC
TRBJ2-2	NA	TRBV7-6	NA	CASSLRTSNTGELFF	TGTGCCAGCAGCTTAAGAACTTCGAACACCGGGGAGCTGTTTTTT
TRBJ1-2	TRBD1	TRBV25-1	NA	CASSSLGQGLDYGYTF	TGTGCCAGCAGTTCCCTAGGACAGGGACTAGACTATGGCTACACCTTC
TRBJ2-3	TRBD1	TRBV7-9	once	CASSLTGAHTDTQYF	TGTGCCAGCAGCTTGACAGGGGCTCACACAGATACGCAGTATTTT
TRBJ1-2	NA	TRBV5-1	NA	CASSLGDGFYGYTF	TGCGCCAGCAGCTTGGGGGACGGATTCTATGGCTACACCTTC
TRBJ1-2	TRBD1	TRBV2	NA	CASSGGQGARYGYTF	TGTGCCAGCAGTGGAGGGCAGGGGGCGCGGTATGGCTACACCTTC
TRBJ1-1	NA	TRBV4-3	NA	CASSRGQMNTEAFF	TGCGCCAGCAGCCGTGGACAGATGAACACTGAAGCTTTCTTT
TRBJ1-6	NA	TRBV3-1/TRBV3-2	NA	CASSQVRLNSPLHF	TGTGCCAGCAGCCAAGTTCGTTTAAATTCACCCCTCCACTTT
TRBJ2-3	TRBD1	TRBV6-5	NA	CASRDSSRNTQYF	TGTGCCAGCCGGGACAGCTCTAGGAATACGCAGTATTTT